The 20 T cell receptor beta chains listed next were all sequenced from one sample in a study of cytomegalovirus exposure and HLA in healthy donors. PCR amplification relied on 60 Vbeta primers (plus 13 Jbeta primers). Using immunoSEQ multiplex PCR, the repertoire was profiled, and TCRdb retains in-frame clones only, with some absent. Found here are roughly 77,000 clones; the top ten clones hold roughly 3.8%. Input material: PBMCs. Source of these receptors: a female donor in good health and CMV-seropositive.

The V gene is TRBV7-9, the J gene TRBJ1-5; weak D call: TRBD1 (6 bases). The CDR3 loop spans 15 amino acids. The V gene lost 5 bases and the J gene lost 6 bases, with 17 bases spanning the gap. The V gene's germline CDR1 is SEHNR and CDR2 FQNEAQ (reference sequence). The CDR3 spells CASSTSGQNLQPQHF. The CDR3 DNA is TGTGCCAGCAGCACAAGCGGACAGAATCTTCAGCCCCAGCATTTT.

Remarks on this clone: The junction departs from germline at one end; a sequencing error may be responsible. This rearrangement joins TRBV30 to TRBJ2-6, with D perhaps matching TRBD1 (5 bases). Germline values: CDR1 GTSNPN, CDR2 SVGIG (reference sequence). CDR3 length: 16 residues. For the CDR3, the DNA is TGTGCCTGGATTGTTTTGGTAGACTCTGGGGCCAACGTCCCGACTTTC. Amino acids: CAWIVLVDSGANVPTF.

This sequence joins TRBV4-2 and TRBJ2-5; D call uncertain. CDR1 is LGHNA, CDR2 YNFKEQ, per germline. V lost 3 bases and J 0 bases, leaving 8 bases between the germline ends. The CDR3 has 14 residues. The CDR3 bases are TGTGCCAGCAGCCAGTCGACTCACCAAGAGACCCAGTACTTC. This codes for CASSQSTHQETQYF.

The chain links TRBV6-5 to TRBJ1-1, with a possible D match to TRBD1 (5 bases). The CDR3 totals 13 residues. Germline loops: CDR1 MNHEY, CDR2 SVGAGI. Trimming removed 4 bases from V and 8 bases from J, with 14 bases in between. CDR3 protein: CASSSNRGGEAFF. As DNA, the CDR3 is TGTGCCAGCAGTTCCAACCGGGGGGGAGAAGCTTTCTTT.

In regard to this clone: One junction end disagrees with the germline gene, perhaps due to a read error. The CDR3 region is CASRPQGTNTRELFF. The CDR3 DNA sequence: TGTGCCAGCAGACCTCAGGGTACAAACACCAGGGAGCTGTTTTTT. This chain links TRBV7-3 with TRBJ2-2, with D possibly being TRBD1 (5 bases). Germline V CDR1 and CDR2: SGHTA, FQGTGA. The length of the CDR3 is 15 residues.

The genes are TRBV5-1 and TRBJ2-7; the match to TRBD2 covers 8 bases. V was clipped by 0 bases and J by 2 bases; unmatched bases: 10. The germline V gene encodes CDR1 SGHRS and CDR2 YFSETQ. The CDR3 spans 17 residues. The CDR3 region has the DNA TGCGCCAGCAGCTTGGCCCCCACGGGGGGGATGGCCTACGAGCAGTACTTC. Translated, it gives CASSLAPTGGMAYEQYF.

The chain carries TRBV5-1 and TRBJ2-3, with TRBD1 matching 10 bases. Germline V gene lookup returns CDR1 SGHRS and CDR2 YFSETQ. The CDR3 sequence is 15 residues long. Unmatched junction bases numbered 2, after V lost 0 bases and J lost 4 bases. The CDR3 DNA reads as TGCGCCAGCAGCTTGGGGGGGACAGGGGCAGATACGCAGTATTTT. Translating gives CASSLGGTGADTQYF. Using reference TRBV5-1 and TRBJ2-3 for the parts outside the CDR3, the full variable domain is KAGVTQTPRYLIKTRGQQVTLSCSPISGHRSVSWYQQTPGQGLQFLFEYFSETQRNKGNFPGRFSGRQFSNSRSEMNVSTLELGDSALYLCASSLGGTGADTQYFGPGTRLTVL.

V and J are TRBV6-1 and TRBJ1-2; tentative D call: TRBD1 (5 bases). The CDR3 contains 16 residues. CDR1 is MNHNS, CDR2 SASEGT, per germline. Trimming left V 2 bases short and J 1 base short, with 14 bases between. CDR3 sequence: CASSEHPRGSNYGYTF. CDR3 nucleotides: TGTGCCAGCAGTGAACACCCTCGGGGGAGTAACTATGGCTACACCTTC.

The chain combines TRBV5-6 with TRBJ2-7; 9 bases are a match to TRBD1. There are 14 residues in the CDR3. CDR1 is SGHDT, CDR2 YYEEEE, per germline. V lost 5 bases and J lost 3; bases outside the gene matches: 6. CDR3 in DNA: TGTGCCAGCAGTAAACCGGGACAGGGCTACGAGCAGTACTTC. Encoded protein: CASSKPGQGYEQYF.

V is TRBV29-1 and J is TRBJ1-1; D perhaps matches TRBD1 (6 bases). CDR1 and CDR2 (germline): SQVTM, ANQGSEA. This CDR3 comprises 14 residues. The V gene lost 3 bases and the J gene lost 3 bases, with 14 bases spanning the gap. The CDR3 DNA follows: TGCAGCGTTGACGGGGGGGCTTTTGACACTGAAGCTTTCTTT. Its protein product is CSVDGGAFDTEAFF. Drawing the rest from reference TRBV29-1 and TRBJ1-1, the complete variable domain is SAVISQKPSRDICQRGTSLTIQCQVDSQVTMMFWYRQQPGQSLTLIATANQGSEATYESGFVIDKFPISRPNLTFSTLTVSNMSPEDSSIYLCSVDGGAFDTEAFFGQGTRLTVV.

This sequence joins TRBV10-1 and TRBJ2-7; 8 bases are shared with TRBD2. The germline V gene has CDR1 WNHNN and CDR2 SYGVQD (reference sequence). The V and J ends lost 8 bases and 3 bases, in that order; junction bases with no gene match: 15. The CDR3 is 16 residues long. The CDR3 sequence: CASLRGITLAVYEQYF. CDR3 sequence (DNA): TGCGCCAGCCTTCGAGGAATAACACTAGCGGTCTACGAGCAGTACTTC.

The chain combines TRBV7-8 with TRBJ2-7, with D possibly being TRBD2 (7 bases). Trimming shortened V by 2 bases and J by 6 bases, and 17 bases separated the two germline ends. CDR1 is SGHVS, CDR2 FQNEAQ, per germline. This CDR3 region has 15 residues. The chain's CDR3 is CASSLPGGLGGEQYF. Written as DNA, the CDR3 is TGTGCCAGCAGCTTACCGGGGGGCCTCGGAGGCGAGCAGTACTTC. The complete variable domain, with remaining parts taken from reference TRBV7-8 and TRBJ2-7, reads GAGVSQSPRYKVAKRGQDVALRCDPISGHVSLFWYQQALGQGPEFLTYFQNEAQLDKSGLPSDRFFAERPEGSVSTLKIQRTQQEDSAVYLCASSLPGGLGGEQYFGPGTRLTVT.

The V gene is TRBV20-1, the J gene TRBJ2-3; D not certain. V shed 3 bases and J shed 5 bases, with 3 bases lying between them. CDR1 DFQATT and CDR2 SNEGSKA come from the germline V gene (reference sequence). The length of the CDR3 is 10 residues. CDR3 in amino acids: CSASLDTQYF. Here the CDR3 DNA reads TGCAGTGCTAGCTTAGATACGCAGTATTTT.

The CDR3 spells CAWKQANYGYTF. CDR3 nucleotides: TGTGCCTGGAAACAAGCTAACTATGGCTACACCTTC. This chain links TRBV30 with TRBJ1-2, with D unresolved. Germline V CDR1 and CDR2: GTSNPN, SVGIG (reference sequence). The V and J ends lost 4 bases and 0 bases respectively, with 6 bases between them. The CDR3 spans 12 residues.

The genes are TRBV18 and TRBJ2-3; 7 bases agree with TRBD2. The ends lost 8 bases at V and 0 bases at J; junction bases unmatched: 11. The CDR3 sequence is 16 residues long. Germline CDR1 KGHSH, CDR2 LQKENI. CDR3 amino acids: CASQRGIAPSTDTQYF. The CDR3 DNA follows: TGTGCCAGCCAGCGGGGTATAGCGCCCAGCACAGATACGCAGTATTTT.

The CDR3 is CASSFVGTGSYEQYF. CDR3 DNA sequence: TGTGCCAGCAGTTTCGTCGGGACAGGCTCCTACGAGCAGTACTTC. The chain joins TRBV6-5 to TRBJ2-5; 8 bases fit TRBD1. The J call may be mistaken, given a closer DNA end match to TRBJ2-7. Per the germline V gene, CDR1 is MNHEY and CDR2 is SVGAGI. There are 15 residues in the CDR3.

The chain combines TRBV4-1 with TRBJ2-7; 8 nucleotides match TRBD2. V gave up 2 bases and J gave up 2 bases; unmatched junction bases: 11. This CDR3 is built from 17 residues. CDR1 and CDR2 from the germline V gene are MGHRA and YSYEKL. In nucleotides, the CDR3 is TGCGCCAGCAGCCAACAACTCAGCGGGGGCCTCGCCTACGAGCAGTACTTC. Its translation: CASSQQLSGGLAYEQYF.

The chain has TRBV28 and TRBJ2-1; perhaps TRBD1 as D (5 bases). The CDR3 spans 15 residues. V lost 3 bases, J lost 9 bases, and 18 bases lay in between. The germline V gene encodes CDR1 MDHEN and CDR2 SYDVKM. CDR3 region: CASSLPTRAQGEQFF. The CDR3 region has the DNA TGTGCCAGCAGTTTGCCGACCCGGGCGCAGGGTGAGCAGTTCTTC.

This chain links TRBV5-4 with TRBJ1-1; the match to TRBD1 covers 8 bases. Germline V gives CDR1 SGHNT, CDR2 YYREEE (reference sequence). CDR3 length: 14 amino acids. Germline trimming cut 4 bases from V and 5 bases from J; bases unmatched to any gene: 7. CDR3: CASSLRTGPTEAFF. DNA of the CDR3: TGTGCCAGCAGCCTCCGGACAGGGCCGACTGAAGCTTTCTTT.

The J gene is TRBJ2-7, the V gene TRBV28, with TRBD2 identical over 8 bases. J gave up 7 bases and V 5 bases, and 16 bases lay outside the gene matches. Germline loops: CDR1 MDHEN, CDR2 SYDVKM. The CDR3 loop spans 16 amino acids. The CDR3 DNA reads TGTGCCAGCAGTCTGGCTCGGGGGACTAGATGGAGAGAGCAGTACTTC. Protein: CASSLARGTRWREQYF. The full variable domain, its missing parts supplied by reference TRBV28 and TRBJ2-7, is DVKVTQSSRYLVKRTGEKVFLECVQDMDHENMFWYRQDPGLGLRLIYFSYDVKMKEKGDIPEGYSVSREKKERFSLILESASTNQTSMYLCASSLARGTRWREQYFGPGTRLTVT.